This entry is about one T cell receptor (beta chain). Additional DNA sequences in this sample encode the identical CDR3. The entry originates in a study of shared clonotypes between healthy human individuals. Overall study context: Each donor's CD8 memory used one plate, CD8 naive two, each CD4 subset three.

At deep level, the assay was performed. Only in-frame clones appear in the TCRdb table, and some are missing; sequencing was by immunoSEQ multiplex PCR. Of around 1,900,000 clones in the sample, about 93% were seen once. Selected positively for CCR7 and CD45RO-negative, naive CD8 cells excluded terminally differentiated effector memory CD45RA+ cells. This CDR3 spans 12 amino acids. CDR1 and CDR2 from the germline V gene are MNHEY and SMNVEV (reference sequence). The sequenced sample was naive CD8+ T cells from PBMCs. This receptor was identified in a man aged 18 to 29 in good health. Some clones in this sample may be carry-over from other donors' samples. J is TRBJ2-5 and V is TRBV27; unclear D gene. Near its end, the DNA agrees better with TRBJ2-7, so the J call may be wrong. Here the CDR3 DNA reads TGTGCCAGCAGTCCGTCCTCCTACGAGCAGTACTTC. It codes for CASSPSSYEQYF.